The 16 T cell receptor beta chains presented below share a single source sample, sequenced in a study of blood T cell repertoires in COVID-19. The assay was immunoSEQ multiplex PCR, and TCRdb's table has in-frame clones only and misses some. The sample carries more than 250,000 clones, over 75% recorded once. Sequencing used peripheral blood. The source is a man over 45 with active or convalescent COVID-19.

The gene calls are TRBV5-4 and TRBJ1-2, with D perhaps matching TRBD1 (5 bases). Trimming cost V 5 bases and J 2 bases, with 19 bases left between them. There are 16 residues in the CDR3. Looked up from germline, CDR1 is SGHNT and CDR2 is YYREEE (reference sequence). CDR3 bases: TGTGCCAGCAGTAATGGGCGGGGGGGGACGAACTATGGCTACACCTTC. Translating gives CASSNGRGGTNYGYTF.

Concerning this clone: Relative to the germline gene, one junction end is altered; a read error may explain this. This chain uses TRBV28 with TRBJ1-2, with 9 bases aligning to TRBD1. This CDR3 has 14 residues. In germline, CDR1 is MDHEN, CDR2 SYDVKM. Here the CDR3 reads CASSYRDRDQQRPF. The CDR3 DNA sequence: TGTGCCAGCAGTTACAGGGACAGGGATCAACAAAGACCCTTC.

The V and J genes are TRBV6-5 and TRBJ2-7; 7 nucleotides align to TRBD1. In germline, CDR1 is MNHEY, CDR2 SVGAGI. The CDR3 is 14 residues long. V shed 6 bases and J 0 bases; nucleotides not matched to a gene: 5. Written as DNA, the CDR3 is TGTGCCAGCAGGCTGACAGGGTTCTCCTACGAGCAGTACTTC. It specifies CASRLTGFSYEQYF.

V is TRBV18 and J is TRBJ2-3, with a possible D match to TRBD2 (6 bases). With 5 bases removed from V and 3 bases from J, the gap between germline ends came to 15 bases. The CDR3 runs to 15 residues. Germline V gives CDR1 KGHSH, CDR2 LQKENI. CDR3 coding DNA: TGTGCCAGCTCAGCAGGGTTTGCGGGGACAGATACGCAGTATTTT. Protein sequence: CASSAGFAGTDTQYF.

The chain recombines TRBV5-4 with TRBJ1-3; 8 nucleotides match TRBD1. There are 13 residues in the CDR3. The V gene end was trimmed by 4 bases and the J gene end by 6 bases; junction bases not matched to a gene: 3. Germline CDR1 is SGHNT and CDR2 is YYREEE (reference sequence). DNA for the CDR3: TGTGCCAGCAGCCGGACAGGGCAAAACACCATATATTTT. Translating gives CASSRTGQNTIYF.

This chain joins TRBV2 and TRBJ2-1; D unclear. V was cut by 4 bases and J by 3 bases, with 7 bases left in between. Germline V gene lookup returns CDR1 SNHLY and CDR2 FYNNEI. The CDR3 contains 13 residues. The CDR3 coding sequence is TGTGCCAGCAGTGTGAACAACTACAATGAGCAGTTCTTC. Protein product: CASSVNNYNEQFF.

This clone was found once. This CDR3 is CASSPGGVSNYGYTF. For the CDR3, the DNA is TGTGCCAGCAGCCCTGGGGGCGTTTCTAACTATGGCTACACCTTC. This chain joins TRBV5-4 and TRBJ1-2, with D possibly being TRBD1 (6 bases). This CDR3 region has 15 residues. V was trimmed by 4 bases and J by 0 bases, leaving 13 bases between them. Germline loops: CDR1 SGHNT, CDR2 YYREEE (reference sequence).

The DNA for the CDR3 is TGTGCCAGCTCACCTGGACTAGCGGGGAAGAAGAATGAGCAGTTCTTC. Protein sequence: CASSPGLAGKKNEQFF. V is TRBV18 and J is TRBJ2-1, with 12 positions matching TRBD2. CDR1 KGHSH and CDR2 LQKENI come from the germline V gene. V dropped 3 bases and J dropped 7; count of bases not matched to a gene: 7. The CDR3 is 16 residues long. Using reference TRBV18 and TRBJ2-1 for the parts outside the CDR3, the full variable domain is NAGVMQNPRHLVRRRGQEARLRCSPMKGHSHVYWYRQLPEEGLKFMVYLQKENIIDESGMPKERFSAEFPKEGPSILRIQQVVRGDSAAYFCASSPGLAGKKNEQFFGPGTRLTVL.

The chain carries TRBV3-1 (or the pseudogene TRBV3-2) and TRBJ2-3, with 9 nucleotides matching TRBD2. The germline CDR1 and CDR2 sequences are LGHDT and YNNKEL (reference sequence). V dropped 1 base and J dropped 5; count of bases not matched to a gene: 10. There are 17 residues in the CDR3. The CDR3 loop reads CASSQARAGGTVDTQYF. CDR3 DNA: TGTGCCAGCAGCCAAGCCCGAGCGGGGGGAACCGTAGATACGCAGTATTTT.

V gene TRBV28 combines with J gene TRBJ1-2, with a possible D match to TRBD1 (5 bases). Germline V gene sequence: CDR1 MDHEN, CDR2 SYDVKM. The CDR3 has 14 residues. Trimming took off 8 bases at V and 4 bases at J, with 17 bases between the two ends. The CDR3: CASVWGGPPYGYTF. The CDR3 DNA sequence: TGTGCCAGCGTGTGGGGGGGTCCCCCCTATGGCTACACCTTC.

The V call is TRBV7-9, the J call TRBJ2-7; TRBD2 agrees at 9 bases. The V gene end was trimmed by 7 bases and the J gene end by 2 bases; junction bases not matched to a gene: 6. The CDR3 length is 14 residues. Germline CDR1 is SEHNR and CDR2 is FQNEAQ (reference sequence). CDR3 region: CASTIAGEAYEQYF. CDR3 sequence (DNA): TGTGCCAGCACTATAGCGGGGGAGGCCTACGAGCAGTACTTC.

Here the CDR3 reads CASSQGILAGGDTQYF. Written as DNA, the CDR3 is TGCGCCAGCAGCCAAGGAATACTAGCGGGAGGGGATACGCAGTATTTT. The J gene is TRBJ2-3, the V gene TRBV4-1, with TRBD2 matching 13 bases. CDR3 length equals 16 residues. The ends lost 1 base at V and 6 bases at J; junction bases unmatched: 4. Looked up from germline, CDR1 is MGHRA and CDR2 is YSYEKL.

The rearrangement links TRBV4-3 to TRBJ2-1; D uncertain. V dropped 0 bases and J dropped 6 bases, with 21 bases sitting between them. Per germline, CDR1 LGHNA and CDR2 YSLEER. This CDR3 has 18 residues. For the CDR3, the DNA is TGCGCCAGCAGCCAAGATCAAGGATGGGCTCGGAAGACCAATGAGCAGTTCTTC. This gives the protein CASSQDQGWARKTNEQFF.

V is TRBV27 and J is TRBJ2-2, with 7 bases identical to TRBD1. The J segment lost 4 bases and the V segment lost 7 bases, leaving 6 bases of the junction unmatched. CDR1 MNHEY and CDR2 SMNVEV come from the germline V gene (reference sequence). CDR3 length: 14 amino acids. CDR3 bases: TGTGCCAGCACCTTGGGACAGTTCACCGGGGAGCTGTTTTTT. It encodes CASTLGQFTGELFF.

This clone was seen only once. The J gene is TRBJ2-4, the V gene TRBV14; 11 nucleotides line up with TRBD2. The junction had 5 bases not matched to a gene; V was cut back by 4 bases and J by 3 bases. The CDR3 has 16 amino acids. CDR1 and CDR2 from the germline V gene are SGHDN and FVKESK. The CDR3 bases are TGTGCCAGCAGCCCCAGGACTAGCGGGCGCAAAAACATTCAGTACTTC. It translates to CASSPRTSGRKNIQYF. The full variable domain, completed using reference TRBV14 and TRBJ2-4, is EAGVTQFPSHSVIEKGQTVTLRCDPISGHDNLYWYRRVMGKEIKFLLHFVKESKQDESGMPNNRFLAERTGGTYSTLKVQPAELEDSGVYFCASSPRTSGRKNIQYFGAGTRLSVL.

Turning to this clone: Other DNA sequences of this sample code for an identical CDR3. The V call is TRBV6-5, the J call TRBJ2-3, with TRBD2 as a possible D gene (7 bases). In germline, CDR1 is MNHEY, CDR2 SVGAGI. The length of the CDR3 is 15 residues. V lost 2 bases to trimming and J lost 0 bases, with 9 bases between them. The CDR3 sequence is CASSYGGASTDTQYF. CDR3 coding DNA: TGTGCCAGCAGTTACGGGGGGGCCAGCACAGATACGCAGTATTTT.